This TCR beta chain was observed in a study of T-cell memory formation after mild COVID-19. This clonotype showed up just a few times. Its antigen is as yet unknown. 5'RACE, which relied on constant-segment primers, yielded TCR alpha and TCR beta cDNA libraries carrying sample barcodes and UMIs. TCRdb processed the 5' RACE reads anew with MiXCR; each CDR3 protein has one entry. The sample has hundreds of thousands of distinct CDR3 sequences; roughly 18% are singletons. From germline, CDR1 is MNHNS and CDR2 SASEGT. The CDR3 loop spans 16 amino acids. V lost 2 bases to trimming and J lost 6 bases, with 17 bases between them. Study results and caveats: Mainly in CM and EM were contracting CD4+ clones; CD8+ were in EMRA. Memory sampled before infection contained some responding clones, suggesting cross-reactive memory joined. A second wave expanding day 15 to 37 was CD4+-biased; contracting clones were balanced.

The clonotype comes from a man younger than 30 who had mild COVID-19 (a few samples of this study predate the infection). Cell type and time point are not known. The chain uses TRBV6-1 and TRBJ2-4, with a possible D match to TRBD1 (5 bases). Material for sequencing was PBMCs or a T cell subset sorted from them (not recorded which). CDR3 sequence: CASSEYIDRLANIQYF. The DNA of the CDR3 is TGTGCCAGCAGTGAATACATCGACAGACTGGCAAACATTCAGTACTTC.